The next 24 T cell receptor beta chains were all read from a single sample in a study of T-cell reconstitution after alpha-beta-depleted transplantation in children. As it was prepared, the TCRbeta library received unique molecular identifiers. Each CDR3 protein gets one entry after TCRdb re-called the PCR reads with MiXCR. The table lists roughly 220,000 distinct CDR3 sequences, around 9.2% of them singletons. The starting material was PBMCs, mostly from graft donor cells, obtained 360 days after TCRalphabeta/CD19-depleted stem cell transplant. The receptors shown here come from a male patient between 2 and 15 years old who had a stem cell transplant for acute myeloid leukemia, so the T cells may come from the graft donor.

The chain uses TRBV29-1 and TRBJ2-5; 8 bases are shared with TRBD1. The CDR3 is 14 residues long. After removal of 4 bases from V and 0 bases from J, the junction contained 4 bases not matched to a gene. CDR1 is SQVTM, CDR2 ANQGSEA, per germline. In DNA form, the CDR3 reads TGCAGCGTTGGGACAGGGCCGTACCAAGAGACCCAGTACTTC. This codes for CSVGTGPYQETQYF.

V usage is TRBV24-1 and J usage is TRBJ2-1; 10 bases align to TRBD1. Germline V gives CDR1 KGHDR, CDR2 SFDVKD. This CDR3 has 14 residues. Losses at the gene ends were 10 bases for V and 3 bases for J; bases not matched to a gene: 5. The CDR3 coding sequence is TGTGCCACGAAGACAGGGGGCATCTACAATGAGCAGTTCTTC. Translated: CATKTGGIYNEQFF.

This clonotype has only a few counts. The chain employs TRBV20-1 and TRBJ2-7; a weak D match, TRBD2 (6 bases). V was pared by 4 bases and J by 2 bases, with 15 bases between. This CDR3 spans 14 amino acids. CDR1 is DFQATT and CDR2 is SNEGSKA in the germline V gene (reference sequence). CDR3 DNA: TGCAGTGCTAAAGGCCCTAGCGTAACCTACGAGCAGTACTTC. This gives the protein CSAKGPSVTYEQYF.

Concerning this clonotype itself: At one boundary the junction diverges from the germline segment, which might be a read error. The chain joins TRBV7-2 to TRBJ2-1; the D gene is possibly TRBD1 (5 bases). Germline CDR1 reads SGHTA; CDR2 reads FQGNSA. This CDR3 is 13 amino acids long. This CDR3 reads CASNLGVYNEQFF. The CDR3 DNA follows: TGTGCCAGCAACTTAGGGGTATACAATGAGCAGTTCTTC.

This clonotype was found a few times. This chain joins TRBV20-1 and TRBJ1-4; D ambiguous. With 3 bases removed from V and 6 bases from J, the gap between germline ends came to 8 bases. The germline gives CDR1 DFQATT, CDR2 SNEGSKA (reference sequence). CDR3 size: 12 residues. CDR3 sequence (DNA): TGCAGTGCTAGGGATTGGTATGAAAAACTGTTTTTT. Amino acids: CSARDWYEKLFF.

This clonotype was recorded many times. The chain has TRBV20-1 and TRBJ2-1, with 9 bases aligning to TRBD2. The junction had 4 bases not matched to a gene; V was cut back by 5 bases and J by 5 bases. The CDR3 spans 13 residues. CDR1 and CDR2 (germline): DFQATT, SNEGSKA (reference sequence). The CDR3 here is CSALRLADNEQFF. DNA for the CDR3: TGCAGTGCTCTTAGACTAGCGGACAATGAGCAGTTCTTC.

This clonotype was counted ten times or more. The V call is TRBV29-1, the J call TRBJ2-7; 10 bases fit TRBD2. In germline, CDR1 is SQVTM, CDR2 ANQGSEA. The CDR3 consists of 15 residues. Trimming cost V 1 base and J 7 bases; bases outside gene matches: 10. The CDR3 here is CSVEVGSSGRWEQYF. The DNA of the CDR3 is TGCAGCGTTGAAGTCGGGTCTAGCGGGAGATGGGAGCAGTACTTC.

The chain links TRBV5-1 to TRBJ2-4, with D perhaps being TRBD1 or TRBD2 (5 bases each). The V and J ends lost 0 bases and 6 bases respectively, with 16 bases between them. Germline values: CDR1 SGHRS, CDR2 YFSETQ. The CDR3 has 16 amino acids. The CDR3 nucleotides are TGCGCCAGCAGCTTGGGGGGGATGGGGCAGAGAAACATTCAGTACTTC. Translation: CASSLGGMGQRNIQYF.

The chain couples TRBV6-1 to TRBJ2-5; 11 positions agree with TRBD2. This CDR3 is built from 14 residues. Germline CDR1 MNHNS, CDR2 SASEGT. Unmatched junction bases numbered 4, after V lost 5 bases and J lost 5 bases. The CDR3 here is CASSRLAGTETQYF. The CDR3 DNA reads as TGTGCCAGCAGTAGACTAGCGGGAACGGAGACCCAGTACTTC.

This clonotype was detected ten times or more. The rearrangement uses TRBV29-1 and TRBJ2-3; 8 nucleotides match TRBD2. The CDR3 is made up of 16 amino acids. Per germline, CDR1 SQVTM and CDR2 ANQGSEA. V shed 3 bases and J 0 bases; nucleotides not matched to a gene: 8. The CDR3 reads CSVDPRRGASTDTQYF. In DNA, the CDR3 is TGCAGCGTTGACCCGAGGCGGGGGGCGAGCACAGATACGCAGTATTTT.

The genes are TRBV12-3 or TRBV12-4 and TRBJ1-3; TRBD1 aligns across 8 bases. V trimming: 5 bases; J trimming: 1 base; junction bases outside the gene matches: 10. This CDR3 spans 17 amino acids. In nucleotides, the CDR3 is TGTGCCAGCAGTCCCAGTTTAGGACAGGGATCTGGAAACACCATATATTTT. It translates to CASSPSLGQGSGNTIYF.

In this sample, this clonotype turned up many times. This chain connects TRBV12-3 or TRBV12-4 to TRBJ2-5; D uncertain. With 4 bases removed from V and 4 bases from J, the gap between germline ends came to 13 bases. The CDR3 contains 14 residues. This CDR3 reads CASSSHLPGETQYF. CDR3 sequence (DNA): TGTGCCAGCAGTTCTCATCTCCCGGGAGAGACCCAGTACTTC.

Only a few counts were recorded for this clonotype. The V call is TRBV7-2, the J call TRBJ2-1; 7 bases are shared with TRBD2. This CDR3 region has 16 residues. The V gene's germline CDR1 is SGHTA and CDR2 FQGNSA. Trimming cost V 2 bases and J 3 bases; bases outside gene matches: 7. The CDR3 is CASSLFSSGGYNEQFF. The CDR3 nucleotides read TGTGCCAGCAGCTTATTTTCTAGCGGCGGCTACAATGAGCAGTTCTTC.

This clonotype was counted between two and nine times. The chain joins TRBV7-9 to TRBJ2-3; either TRBD1 or TRBD2 may fit D (7 bases each). Germline CDR1 SEHNR, CDR2 FQNEAQ (reference sequence). The CDR3 has 15 amino acids. Trimming pared 4 bases from V and 5 bases from J, leaving 16 bases between. The CDR3 sequence is CASSSNRGGGDTQYF. The CDR3 coding sequence is TGTGCCAGCAGCTCCAACAGGGGAGGGGGAGATACGCAGTATTTT.

J is TRBJ2-1 and V is TRBV20-1; D unclear. CDR3 size: 13 residues. V lost 2 bases and J lost 4, with 9 bases in between. Germline V lookup: CDR1 DFQATT, CDR2 SNEGSKA (reference sequence). This CDR3 is CSARWGLYNEQFF. CDR3 coding DNA: TGCAGTGCTAGATGGGGTCTTTACAATGAGCAGTTCTTC.

J is TRBJ2-7 and V is TRBV12-3 or TRBV12-4; 9 positions agree with TRBD1. V lost 3 bases and J lost 6; bases outside the gene matches: 12. There are 16 residues in the CDR3. The chain's CDR3 is CASSFPVPGQGREQYF. Written as DNA, the CDR3 is TGTGCCAGCAGTTTTCCCGTACCGGGACAGGGCCGCGAGCAGTACTTC.

Many counts were recorded for this clonotype. The J gene is TRBJ2-2, the V gene TRBV12-3 or TRBV12-4; a possible D gene is TRBD2 (5 bases). CDR3 length: 15 residues. The V gene lost 1 base and the J gene lost 5 bases, with 11 bases spanning the gap. The CDR3 DNA reads TGTGCCAGCAGTTTAGGGACTTTGGGGACCGGGGAGCTGTTTTTT. Amino acid sequence: CASSLGTLGTGELFF.

The chain joins TRBV25-1 to TRBJ1-1, with D unclear. The CDR3 totals 11 residues. Looked up from germline, CDR1 is MGHDK and CDR2 is SYGVNS. The CDR3 DNA follows: TGTGCTACCCGCAGAGACACTGAAGCTTTCTTT. As protein: CATRRDTEAFF.

This clonotype was counted only a few times. This chain links TRBV6-5 with TRBJ1-5, with a possible D match to TRBD1 (5 bases). From germline, CDR1 is MNHEY and CDR2 SVGAGI. The V and J ends lost 2 bases and 4 bases respectively, with 9 bases between them. The CDR3 extends over 14 amino acids. Here the CDR3 reads CASSYAGGNQPQHF. In DNA, the CDR3 is TGTGCCAGCAGTTACGCGGGGGGGAATCAGCCCCAGCATTTT.

The table lists this clonotype with a few counts. The rearrangement links TRBV20-1 to TRBJ2-7, with D unclear. The germline gives CDR1 DFQATT, CDR2 SNEGSKA (reference sequence). This CDR3 contains 14 residues. The ends were cut back, 4 bases at V and 0 bases at J, with 13 bases in the middle. The CDR3 sequence: CSATTMTSSYEQYV. CDR3 in DNA: TGCAGTGCTACCACGATGACAAGCTCCTACGAGCAGTACGTC.

This clonotype was observed at least ten times. The chain employs TRBV29-1 and TRBJ2-2, with D possibly matching TRBD1 (6 bases). CDR3 length equals 15 residues. The ends were cut back, 2 bases at V and 5 bases at J, with 15 bases in the middle. Germline CDR1 reads SQVTM; CDR2 reads ANQGSEA. CDR3 in amino acids: CSVELTGTITGELFF. As DNA, the CDR3 is TGCAGCGTTGAATTAACCGGGACAATAACCGGGGAGCTGTTTTTT.

This clonotype has ten or more counts. The V and J genes are TRBV7-9 and TRBJ2-3; 7 positions match TRBD2. Germline CDR1 SEHNR, CDR2 FQNEAQ (reference sequence). The ends lost 2 bases at V and 3 bases at J; junction bases unmatched: 8. The CDR3 has 16 amino acids. The chain's CDR3 is CASSLRTRRGTDTQYF. CDR3 nucleotides: TGTGCCAGCAGCTTACGGACTAGGCGGGGGACAGATACGCAGTATTTT.

This clonotype appeared many times. V is TRBV20-1 and J is TRBJ2-5; 9 bases are a match to TRBD1. J was trimmed by 7 bases and V by 0 bases; bases with no gene match: 3. This CDR3 contains 13 residues. Germline CDR1 is DFQATT and CDR2 is SNEGSKA (reference sequence). Here the CDR3 reads CSARETGGRTQYF. The CDR3 DNA is TGCAGTGCTAGAGAGACAGGGGGGAGGACCCAGTACTTC.

This clonotype has at least ten counts. This chain connects TRBV10-3 to TRBJ1-1; D is undetermined. This CDR3 has 14 residues. Germline CDR1 is ENHRY and CDR2 is SYGVKD. The V and J ends lost 10 bases and 4 bases respectively, with 19 bases between them. CDR3 loop: CATSAQSSGTEAFF. The CDR3 nucleotides read TGTGCCACCTCAGCACAGTCTAGCGGCACTGAAGCTTTCTTT.